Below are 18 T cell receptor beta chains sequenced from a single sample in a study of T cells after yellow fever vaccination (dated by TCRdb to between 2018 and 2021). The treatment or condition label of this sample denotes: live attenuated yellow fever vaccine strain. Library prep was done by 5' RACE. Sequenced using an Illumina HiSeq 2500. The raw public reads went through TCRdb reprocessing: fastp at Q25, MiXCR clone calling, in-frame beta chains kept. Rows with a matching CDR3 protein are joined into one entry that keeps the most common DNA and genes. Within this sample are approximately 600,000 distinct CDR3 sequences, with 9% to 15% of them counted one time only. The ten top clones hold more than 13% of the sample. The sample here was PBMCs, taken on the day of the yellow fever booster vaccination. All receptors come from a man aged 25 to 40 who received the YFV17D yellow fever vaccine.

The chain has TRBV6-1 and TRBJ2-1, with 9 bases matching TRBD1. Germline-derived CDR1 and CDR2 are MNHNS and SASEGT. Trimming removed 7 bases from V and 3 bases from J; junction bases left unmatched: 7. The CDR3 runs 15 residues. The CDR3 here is CASTSDRGFYNEQFF. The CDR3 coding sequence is TGTGCCAGCACCTCGGACAGGGGCTTCTACAATGAGCAGTTCTTC.

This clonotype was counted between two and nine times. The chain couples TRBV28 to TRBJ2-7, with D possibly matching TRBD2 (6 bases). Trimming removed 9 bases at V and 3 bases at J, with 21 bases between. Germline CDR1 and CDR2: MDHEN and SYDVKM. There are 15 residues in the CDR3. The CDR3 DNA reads TGTGCCAGTAGGAGCGGGTCCCGAGCTTTCTACGAGCAGTACTTC. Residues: CASRSGSRAFYEQYF.

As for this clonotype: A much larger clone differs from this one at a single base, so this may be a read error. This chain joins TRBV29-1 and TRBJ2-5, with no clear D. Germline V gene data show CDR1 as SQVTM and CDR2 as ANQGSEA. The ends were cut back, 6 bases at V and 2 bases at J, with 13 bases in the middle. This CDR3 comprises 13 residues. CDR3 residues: CSVRVSTQETQYF. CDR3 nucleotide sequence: TGCAGCGTCCGGGTCAGCACTCAAGAGACCCAGTACTTC. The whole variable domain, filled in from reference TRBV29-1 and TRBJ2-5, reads SAVISQKPSRDICQRGTSLTIQCQVDSQVTMMFWYRQQPGQSLTLIATANQGSEATYESGFVIDKFPISRPNLTFSTLTVSNMSPEDSSIYLCSVRVSTQETQYFGPGTRLLVL.

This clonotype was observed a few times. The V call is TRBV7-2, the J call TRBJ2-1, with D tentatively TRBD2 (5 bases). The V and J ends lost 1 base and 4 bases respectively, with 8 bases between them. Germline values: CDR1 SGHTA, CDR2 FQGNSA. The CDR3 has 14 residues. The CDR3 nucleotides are TGTGCCAGCAGCTTAGGCTGGGAGTACAATGAGCAGTTCTTC. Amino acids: CASSLGWEYNEQFF.

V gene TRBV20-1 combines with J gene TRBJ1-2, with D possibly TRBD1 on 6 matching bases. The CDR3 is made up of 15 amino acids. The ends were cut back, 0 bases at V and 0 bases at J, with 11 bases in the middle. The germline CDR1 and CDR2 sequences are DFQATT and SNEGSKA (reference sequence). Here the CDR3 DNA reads TGCAGTGCTAGAGAGGGGGCAGGGACTAACTATGGCTACACCTTC. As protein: CSAREGAGTNYGYTF.

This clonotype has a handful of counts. The CDR3 nucleotides are TGCAGTGCTAGAGGGCTCGGTAGGGAGTTCTTC. Its protein is CSARGLGREFF. The chain uses TRBV20-1 and TRBJ2-1; no clear D gene. The CDR3 covers 11 residues. CDR1 DFQATT and CDR2 SNEGSKA come from the germline V gene (reference sequence). V lost 1 base to trimming and J lost 14 bases, with 12 bases between them.

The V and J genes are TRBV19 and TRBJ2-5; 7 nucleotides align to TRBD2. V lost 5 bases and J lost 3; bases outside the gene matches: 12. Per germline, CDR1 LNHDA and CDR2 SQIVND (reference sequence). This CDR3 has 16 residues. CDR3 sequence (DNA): TGTGCCAGTAGTCTCCCAGGCGGGAGTGATGAAGAGACCCAGTACTTC. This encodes CASSLPGGSDEETQYF.

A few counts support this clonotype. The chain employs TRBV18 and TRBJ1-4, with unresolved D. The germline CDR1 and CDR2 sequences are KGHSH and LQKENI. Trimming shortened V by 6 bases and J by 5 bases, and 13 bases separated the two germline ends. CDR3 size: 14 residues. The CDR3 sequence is CASSLDRRNEKLFF. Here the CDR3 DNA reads TGTGCCAGCTCCCTAGACCGCAGAAATGAAAAACTGTTTTTT. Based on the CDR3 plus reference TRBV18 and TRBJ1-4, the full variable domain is NAGVMQNPRHLVRRRGQEARLRCSPMKGHSHVYWYRQLPEEGLKFMVYLQKENIIDESGMPKERFSAEFPKEGPSILRIQQVVRGDSAAYFCASSLDRRNEKLFFGSGTQLSVL.

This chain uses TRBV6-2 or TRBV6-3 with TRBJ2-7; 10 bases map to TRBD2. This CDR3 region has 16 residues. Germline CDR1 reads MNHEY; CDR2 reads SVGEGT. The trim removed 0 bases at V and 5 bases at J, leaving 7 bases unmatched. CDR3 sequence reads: CASSYSIRLAGDEQYF. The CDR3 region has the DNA TGTGCCAGCAGTTACTCGATACGGCTAGCGGGAGACGAGCAGTACTTC.

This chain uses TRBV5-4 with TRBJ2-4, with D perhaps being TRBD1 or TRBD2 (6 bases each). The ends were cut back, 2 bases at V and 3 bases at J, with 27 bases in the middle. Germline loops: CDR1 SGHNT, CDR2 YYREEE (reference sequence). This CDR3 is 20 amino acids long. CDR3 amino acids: CASSFRVEGGEVKGKNIQYF. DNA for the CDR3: TGTGCCAGCAGCTTTAGAGTCGAGGGGGGCGAGGTGAAAGGCAAAAACATTCAGTACTTC.

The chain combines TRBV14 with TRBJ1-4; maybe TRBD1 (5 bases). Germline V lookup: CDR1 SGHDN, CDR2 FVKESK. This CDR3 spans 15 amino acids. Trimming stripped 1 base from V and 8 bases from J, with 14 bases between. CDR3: CASSQGDLSSEKLFF. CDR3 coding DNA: TGTGCCAGCAGCCAAGGGGACCTTTCCAGCGAAAAACTGTTTTTT. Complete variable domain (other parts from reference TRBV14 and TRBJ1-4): EAGVTQFPSHSVIEKGQTVTLRCDPISGHDNLYWYRRVMGKEIKFLLHFVKESKQDESGMPNNRFLAERTGGTYSTLKVQPAELEDSGVYFCASSQGDLSSEKLFFGSGTQLSVL.

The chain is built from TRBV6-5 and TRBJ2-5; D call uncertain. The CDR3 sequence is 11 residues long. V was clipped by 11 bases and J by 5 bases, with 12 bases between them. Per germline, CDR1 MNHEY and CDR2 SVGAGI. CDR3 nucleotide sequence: TGTGCCGCGAGTAATTCCGAGACCCAGTACTTC. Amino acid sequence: CAASNSETQYF.

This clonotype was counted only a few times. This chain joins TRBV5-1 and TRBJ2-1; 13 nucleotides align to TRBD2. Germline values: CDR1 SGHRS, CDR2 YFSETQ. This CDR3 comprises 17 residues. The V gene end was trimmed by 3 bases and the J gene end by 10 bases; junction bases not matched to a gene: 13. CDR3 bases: TGCGCCAGCAGCTCGCCCCTAACTAGCGGGAGGGCCGGAGAGCAGTTCTTC. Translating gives CASSSPLTSGRAGEQFF.

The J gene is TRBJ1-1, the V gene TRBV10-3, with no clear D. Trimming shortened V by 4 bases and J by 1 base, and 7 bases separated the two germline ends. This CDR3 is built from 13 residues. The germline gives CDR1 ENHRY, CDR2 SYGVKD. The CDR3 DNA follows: TGTGCCATCAGTGGGGCAACGAACACTGAAGCTTTCTTT. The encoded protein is CAISGATNTEAFF.

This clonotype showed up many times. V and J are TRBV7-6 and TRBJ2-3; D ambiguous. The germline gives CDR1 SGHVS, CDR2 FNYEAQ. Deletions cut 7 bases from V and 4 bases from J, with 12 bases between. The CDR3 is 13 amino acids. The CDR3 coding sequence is TGTGCCAGCACCCTCTCGGGCGCAGATACGCAGTATTTT. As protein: CASTLSGADTQYF. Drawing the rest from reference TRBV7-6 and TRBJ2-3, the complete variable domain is GAGVSQSPRYKVTKRGQDVALRCDPISGHVSLYWYRQALGQGPEFLTYFNYEAQQDKSGLPNDRFSAERPEGSISTLTIQRTEQRDSAMYRCASTLSGADTQYFGPGTRLTVL.

DNA for the CDR3: TGTGCCAGCAGTTATGGTCAGGGGGCGCCTGAGCAGTTCTTC. Its translation is CASSYGQGAPEQFF. V gene TRBV6-5 combines with J gene TRBJ2-1; TRBD1 agrees at 8 bases. Germline V gene lookup returns CDR1 MNHEY and CDR2 SVGAGI. The J segment lost 9 bases and the V segment lost 3 bases, leaving 7 bases of the junction unmatched. The CDR3 extends over 14 amino acids.

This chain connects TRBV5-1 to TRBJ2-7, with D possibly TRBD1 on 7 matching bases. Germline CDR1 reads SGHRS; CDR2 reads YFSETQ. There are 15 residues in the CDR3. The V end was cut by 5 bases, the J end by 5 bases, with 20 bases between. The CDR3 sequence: CASSYNRGLIHEQYF. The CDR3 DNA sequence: TGCGCCAGCAGTTATAACAGGGGACTGATCCACGAGCAGTACTTC. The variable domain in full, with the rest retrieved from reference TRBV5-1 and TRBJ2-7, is KAGVTQTPRYLIKTRGQQVTLSCSPISGHRSVSWYQQTPGQGLQFLFEYFSETQRNKGNFPGRFSGRQFSNSRSEMNVSTLELGDSALYLCASSYNRGLIHEQYFGPGTRLTVT.

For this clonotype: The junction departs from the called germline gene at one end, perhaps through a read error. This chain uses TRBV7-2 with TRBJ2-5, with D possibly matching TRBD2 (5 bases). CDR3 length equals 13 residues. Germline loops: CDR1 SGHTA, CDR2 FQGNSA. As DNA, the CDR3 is TGTGCCAGCAACTTATGGGGAGTCGAGACCCAGTACTTC. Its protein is CASNLWGVETQYF.